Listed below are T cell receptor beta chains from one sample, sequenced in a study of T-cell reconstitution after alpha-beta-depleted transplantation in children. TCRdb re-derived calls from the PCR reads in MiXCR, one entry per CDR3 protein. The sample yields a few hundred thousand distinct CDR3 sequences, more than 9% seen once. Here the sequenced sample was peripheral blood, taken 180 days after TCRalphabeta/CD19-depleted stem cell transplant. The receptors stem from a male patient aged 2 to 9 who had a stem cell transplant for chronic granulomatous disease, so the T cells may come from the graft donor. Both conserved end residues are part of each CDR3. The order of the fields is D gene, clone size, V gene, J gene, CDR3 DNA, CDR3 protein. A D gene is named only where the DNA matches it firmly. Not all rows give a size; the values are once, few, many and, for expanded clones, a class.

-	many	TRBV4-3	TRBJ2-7	TGCGCCAGCAGCCAAGACGCGAGGGGGGGCTACGAGCAGTACTTC	CASSQDARGGYEQYF
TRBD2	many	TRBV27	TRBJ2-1	TGTGCCAGCAGACCCCCGGGACTAGGGGTATACAATGAGCAGTTCTTC	CASRPPGLGVYNEQFF
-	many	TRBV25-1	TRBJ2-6	TGTGCCAGCAGTGAATATAAGATCTCTGGGGCCAACGTCCTGACTTTC	CASSEYKISGANVLTF
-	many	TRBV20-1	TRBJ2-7	TGCAGTGCTAGAGATTTAAGGCGGGCGCTCTACGAGCAGTACTTC	CSARDLRRALYEQYF
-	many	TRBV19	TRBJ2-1	TGTGCCAGTAGGAGGGAGCAGTTCTTC	CASRREQFF
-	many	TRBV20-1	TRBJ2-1	TGCAGTGCTACTTCAACGGTTTACAATGAGCAGTTCTTC	CSATSTVYNEQFF
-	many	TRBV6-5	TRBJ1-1	TGTGCCAGCAGTTACTCAATGGGGGCCGCTGAAGCTTTCTTT	CASSYSMGAAEAFF
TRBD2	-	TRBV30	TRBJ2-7	TGTGCCTGGAGTGTATCACGGCTAGCGGCCTACGAGCAGTACTTC	CAWSVSRLAAYEQYF
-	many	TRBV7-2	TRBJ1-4	TGTGCCAGCAGCATAGGACAGTTGAATGAAAAACTGTTTTTT	CASSIGQLNEKLFF
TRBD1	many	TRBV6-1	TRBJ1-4	TGTGCCAGCACCCAAAACAGGGGGCTAGGAGAAAAACTGTTTTTT	CASTQNRGLGEKLFF
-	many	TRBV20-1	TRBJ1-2	TGCAGTTCGTTGCAATTGGGCGAGGGGGGCTACACCTTC	CSSLQLGEGGYTF
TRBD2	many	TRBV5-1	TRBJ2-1	TGCGCCAGCAGCTTTGAGGGACTAGCAGGCAATGAGCAGTTCTTC	CASSFEGLAGNEQFF
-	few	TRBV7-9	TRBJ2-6	TGTGCCAGCAGGGAGGTGGCTGAATCTGGGGCCAACGTCCTGACTTTC	CASREVAESGANVLTF
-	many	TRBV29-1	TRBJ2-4	TGCAGCGCCCTACTAAGTACGGACATTCAGTACTTC	CSALLSTDIQYF
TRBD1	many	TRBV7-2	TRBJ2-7	TGTGCCAGCAGCTCCCGACAGGGACCATCCTACGAGCAGTACTTC	CASSSRQGPSYEQYF
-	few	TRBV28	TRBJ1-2	TGTGCCAGCAGTTCAAGGGGCTTCTATGGCTACACCTTC	CASSSRGFYGYTF
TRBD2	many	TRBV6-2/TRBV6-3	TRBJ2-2	TGTGCCAGCAGTTCTGGCCGGGAGGAAAACACCGGGGAGCTGTTTTTT	CASSSGREENTGELFF
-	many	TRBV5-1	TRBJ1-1	TGCGCCAGCAGCTTGGAACAGGTTCTCCTAACTGAAGCTTTCTTT	CASSLEQVLLTEAFF
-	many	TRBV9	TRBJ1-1	TGTGCCAGCAGCTTTGTAGACGGTGCGAACACTGAAGCTTTCTTT	CASSFVDGANTEAFF
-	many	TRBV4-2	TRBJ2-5	TGTGCCAGCAGCCAAGATAGTAGCTTCACAGATCCCAAATTAGAGACCCAGTACTTC	CASSQDSSFTDPKLETQYF
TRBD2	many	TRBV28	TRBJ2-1	TGTGCCAGCAGTCGGACTAGCGGGGAGCAGTTCTTC	CASSRTSGEQFF
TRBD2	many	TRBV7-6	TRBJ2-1	TGTGCCAGCAGCTCCCAGAGGGAGGGGTTCTACAATGAGCAGTTCTTC	CASSSQREGFYNEQFF
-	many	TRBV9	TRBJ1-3	TGTGCCAGCAGCGTAGGGCGGAGCTCTGGAAACACCATATATTTT	CASSVGRSSGNTIYF
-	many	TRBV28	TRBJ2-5	TGTGCCAGCAGTTTGAGTGGGGGGCTCCGGGAGACCCAGTACTTC	CASSLSGGLRETQYF
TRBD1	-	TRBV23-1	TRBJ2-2	TGCGCCAGCAGTAGGGACAGGTCGAACACCGGGGAGCTGTTTTTT	CASSRDRSNTGELFF
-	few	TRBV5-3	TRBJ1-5	TGTGCCAGAAGCACCCCACACAGACAGGAAGAGGGGCCCCAGCATTTT	CARSTPHRQEEGPQHF
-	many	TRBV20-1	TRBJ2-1	TGCAGTGCTAGAGCCCCGGGGACCAATGAGCAGTTCTTC	CSARAPGTNEQFF
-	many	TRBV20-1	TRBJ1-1	TGCAGTGCGGGCCGGAACACTGAAGCTTTCTTT	CSAGRNTEAFF
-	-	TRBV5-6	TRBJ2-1	TGTGCCAGCGGGAGTTTGTGGGATGAGCAGTTCTTC	CASGSLWDEQFF
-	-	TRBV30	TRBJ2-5	TGTGCCGTACGACTGCTCCAAGAGACCCAGTACTTC	CAVRLLQETQYF
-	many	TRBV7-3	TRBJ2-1	TGTGCCAGCAGCTTAAAACCCCGGGGAGGAATGTCGGACAGTTCCCATGAGCAGTTCTTC	CASSLKPRGGMSDSSHEQFF
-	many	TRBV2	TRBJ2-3	TGTGCCAGCAGTTATGGCCGAGGAAGTAGCACAGATACGCAGTATTTT	CASSYGRGSSTDTQYF
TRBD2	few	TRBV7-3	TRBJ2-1	TGTGCCAGCAGCTTAGGGGGTAGCGGGGGGAACAATGAGCAGTTCTTC	CASSLGGSGGNNEQFF
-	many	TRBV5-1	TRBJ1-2	TGCGCCAGCAGCTTTGAGGGATCTGGCTACACCTTC	CASSFEGSGYTF
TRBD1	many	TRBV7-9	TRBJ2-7	TGTGCCAGCAGCTTAGAAGGGGGCGCGTGGCAGTACTTC	CASSLEGGAWQYF
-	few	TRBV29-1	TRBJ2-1	TGCAGCGTTGAACTAGCGAGCCTCTGGAATGAGCAGTTCTTC	CSVELASLWNEQFF
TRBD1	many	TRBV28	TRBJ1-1	TGTGCCAGCAGCAACGCCCGGGACAGGCCCAAGACTGAAGCTTTCTTT	CASSNARDRPKTEAFF
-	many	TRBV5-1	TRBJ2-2	TGCGCCAGCAGCTTGTATGACTTTAACACCGGGGAGCTGTTTTTT	CASSLYDFNTGELFF
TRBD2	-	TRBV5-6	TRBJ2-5	TGTGCCAGCAGCCACGATGAGCGGGAGGTCCAAGAGACCCAGTACTTC	CASSHDEREVQETQYF
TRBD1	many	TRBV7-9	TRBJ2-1	TGTGCCAGCAGCTTAGCGCTGGGGACAGGGGATAATGAGCAGTTCTTC	CASSLALGTGDNEQFF
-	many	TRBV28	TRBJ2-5	TGTGCCAGCAGAAGCCCGCCTGCTCCCCAAGAGACCCAGTACTTC	CASRSPPAPQETQYF
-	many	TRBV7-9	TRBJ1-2	TGTGCCAGCAGCTTAGCGTGGCAGGGGAGTAGCTACACCTTC	CASSLAWQGSSYTF
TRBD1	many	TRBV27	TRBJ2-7	TGTGCCAGCAGACACGAGGGACAGGGGGGAGAGCAGTACTTC	CASRHEGQGGEQYF
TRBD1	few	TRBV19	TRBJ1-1	TGTGCCAGTAGTATTGGCAGGGGGACTGAAGCTTTCTTT	CASSIGRGTEAFF
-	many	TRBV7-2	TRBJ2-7	TGTGCCAGCAGTCGATCCTCCTACGAGCAGTACTTC	CASSRSSYEQYF
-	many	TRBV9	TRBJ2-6	TGTGCCAGCAGCGTATGGGGCTCTGGGGCCAACGTCCTGACTTTC	CASSVWGSGANVLTF
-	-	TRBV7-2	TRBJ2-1	TGTGCCGGCAGCCTAAGTGGGGACGCCAACATCATGGTTTGGTACTTC	CAGSLSGDANIMVWYF
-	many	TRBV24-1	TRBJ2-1	TGTGCCACCAGTGAGGGACCCCCGGAATTTAATGAGCAGTTCTTC	CATSEGPPEFNEQFF
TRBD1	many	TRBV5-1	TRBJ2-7	TGCGCCAGCAGCTTGAAAGCCGGGACAGGGAATGGCGAGCAGTACTTC	CASSLKAGTGNGEQYF
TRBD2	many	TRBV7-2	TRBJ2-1	TGTGCCAGCAGCGCCTTAGCGGGGGGGCCTTACAATGAGCAGTTCTTC	CASSALAGGPYNEQFF
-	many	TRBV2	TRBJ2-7	TGTGCCAGCAGGGACGCGCACTCCTACGAGCAGTACTTC	CASRDAHSYEQYF
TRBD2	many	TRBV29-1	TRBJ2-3	TGCAGCGTTGGGACTAGCGGGAGTAACGCAGATACGCAGTATTTT	CSVGTSGSNADTQYF
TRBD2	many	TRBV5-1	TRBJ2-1	TGCGCCAGAGAGCCTATAGCGGGAGGCCGGGAGCAGTTCTTC	CAREPIAGGREQFF
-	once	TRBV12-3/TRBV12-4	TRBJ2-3	TGTGCCAGCACCAACCTGGACAGACACGCAGATACGCAGTATTTT	CASTNLDRHADTQYF
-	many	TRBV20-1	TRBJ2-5	TGCAGTGCCGAAGACAGGAGTAACCAAGAGACCCAGTACTTC	CSAEDRSNQETQYF
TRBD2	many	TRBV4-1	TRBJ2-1	TGCGCCAGCAGCCAAGGTCGGCTAGCGGGAATGGTATACAATGAGCAGTTCTTC	CASSQGRLAGMVYNEQFF